The 17 T cell receptor beta chains below come from one sample, sequenced in a study of shared clonotypes between healthy human individuals. Measured with immunoSEQ multiplex PCR; TCRdb has only the in-frame clones, and not every one. The table lists approximately 500,000 clones, 75% to 80% of them singletons. Sequenced input: PBMCs. Receptor source: a woman between 40 and 50 years old in good health. Some clones in this sample may be carry-over from other donors' samples.

The J gene is TRBJ2-6, the V gene TRBV27; D is unclear. V dropped 11 bases and J dropped 4 bases, with 12 bases sitting between them. Per the germline V gene, CDR1 is MNHEY and CDR2 is SMNVEV (reference sequence). The CDR3 totals 13 residues. CDR3 residues: CASTTWGANVLTF. The CDR3 region has the DNA TGTGCCTCGACGACGTGGGGGGCCAACGTCCTGACTTTC.

This chain joins TRBV5-3 and TRBJ2-7; D possibly corresponds to TRBD2 (6 bases). TRBV5-3 is filed as an ORF, its function uncertain. The CDR3 consists of 14 residues. The ends were cut back, 2 bases at V and 6 bases at J, with 15 bases in the middle. The DNA for the CDR3 is TGTGCCAGAAGCTTCGGCGGGGATTTTTGCGAGCAGTACTTC. Translated: CARSFGGDFCEQYF.

The chain has TRBV28 and TRBJ1-4; D is unclear. CDR1 is MDHEN, CDR2 SYDVKM, per germline. This CDR3 spans 17 amino acids. Trimming took 5 bases from V and 2 from J, leaving 18 bases between them. The CDR3 bases are TGTGCCAGCAGTCCGAATTTTCGTACGGCTACTAATGAAAAACTGTTTTTT. Its protein is CASSPNFRTATNEKLFF. Looking up the rest from reference TRBV28 and TRBJ1-4 gives the full variable domain: DVKVTQSSRYLVKRTGEKVFLECVQDMDHENMFWYRQDPGLGLRLIYFSYDVKMKEKGDIPEGYSVSREKKERFSLILESASTNQTSMYLCASSPNFRTATNEKLFFGSGTQLSVL.

The chain carries TRBV6-6 and TRBJ1-5, with D perhaps matching TRBD1 (6 bases). The CDR3 spans 14 residues. Looked up from germline, CDR1 is MNHNY and CDR2 is SVGAGI (reference sequence). Trimming removed 4 bases at V and 4 bases at J, with 11 bases between. CDR3 DNA: TGTGCCAGCAGTTTCTCAGGGGAAAATCAGCCCCAGCATTTT. Its protein is CASSFSGENQPQHF.

The genes are TRBV5-1 and TRBJ1-4; the match to TRBD1 covers 10 bases. Germline CDR1 and CDR2: SGHRS and YFSETQ. CDR3 length: 15 residues. The V segment lost 0 bases and the J segment 7 bases; nucleotides outside the gene matches: 3. CDR3 DNA sequence: TGCGCCAGCAGCTTGGCGACAGGGGGCGGTGAAAAACTGTTTTTT. Protein: CASSLATGGGEKLFF.

The sample holds many counts of this clone. V usage is TRBV6-9 and J usage is TRBJ2-1; 9 nucleotides match TRBD2. With V trimmed by 6 bases and J by 5 bases, 8 bases remained unmatched. Germline V lookup: CDR1 MNHGY, CDR2 SVAAGI. The CDR3 contains 15 residues. The CDR3 spells CASSPGTSSNNEQFF. The CDR3 bases are TGTGCCAGCAGCCCCGGGACTAGCTCGAACAATGAGCAGTTCTTC.

This clone was seen at least ten times. The V call is TRBV2, the J call TRBJ1-2; 8 bases map to TRBD1. The CDR3 has 15 amino acids. The trim removed 2 bases at V and 2 bases at J, leaving 4 bases unmatched. CDR1 and CDR2 (germline): SNHLY, FYNNEI. CDR3 in amino acids: CASSEKQGENYGYTF. The CDR3 nucleotides read TGTGCCAGCAGTGAAAAACAGGGGGAGAACTATGGCTACACCTTC. The variable domain in full, completed from reference TRBV2 and TRBJ1-2, reads EPEVTQTPSHQVTQMGQEVILRCVPISNHLYFYWYRQILGQKVEFLVSFYNNEISEKSEIFDDQFSVERPDGSNFTLKIRSTKLEDSAMYFCASSEKQGENYGYTFGSGTRLTVV.

The gene calls are TRBV2 and TRBJ1-1; no clear D. Trimming left V 0 bases short and J 2 bases short, with 10 bases between. The CDR3 has 15 amino acids. Germline values: CDR1 SNHLY, CDR2 FYNNEI. CDR3 region: CASSEALRTNTEAFF. In DNA form, the CDR3 reads TGTGCCAGCAGTGAAGCGCTGAGGACCAACACTGAAGCTTTCTTT.

This clone was recorded only once. The rearrangement links TRBV4-2 to TRBJ1-1, with D possibly matching TRBD1 (5 bases). The CDR3 loop spans 15 amino acids. In germline, CDR1 is LGHNA, CDR2 YNFKEQ. The V gene lost 4 bases and the J gene lost 0 bases, with 12 bases spanning the gap. In DNA form, the CDR3 reads TGTGCCAGCAGCCGGGGACTATTAATGAACACTGAAGCTTTCTTT. Translation: CASSRGLLMNTEAFF.

The chain joins TRBV5-4 to TRBJ1-2; D is perhaps TRBD1 (5 bases). The CDR3 runs 15 residues. V lost 1 base, J lost 4 bases, and 14 bases lay in between. Germline lookup yields CDR1 SGHNT and CDR2 YYREEE (reference sequence). In nucleotides, the CDR3 is TGTGCCAGCAGCTTGATGGGGGGGTCGGGCTATGGCTACACCTTC. Translating gives CASSLMGGSGYGYTF. Complete variable domain (other parts from reference TRBV5-4 and TRBJ1-2): ETGVTQSPTHLIKTRGQQVTLRCSSQSGHNTVSWYQQALGQGPQFIFQYYREEENGRGNFPPRFSGLQFPNYSSELNVNALELDDSALYLCASSLMGGSGYGYTFGSGTRLTVV.

The genes are TRBV29-1 and TRBJ1-5, with D possibly being TRBD1 (5 bases). V gave up 5 bases and J gave up 5 bases, with 13 bases separating them. Germline V gives CDR1 SQVTM, CDR2 ANQGSEA. This CDR3 comprises 13 residues. CDR3 DNA: TGCAGCGTTCAGGGAAGGATAGATCAGCCCCAGCATTTT. It translates to CSVQGRIDQPQHF.

This clone occurred many times. The chain recombines TRBV2 with TRBJ2-2; D gene unclear. V dropped 4 bases and J dropped 9 bases, with 9 bases sitting between them. The V gene's germline CDR1 is SNHLY and CDR2 FYNNEI. The CDR3 is 12 residues long. The CDR3 reads CASSVTARELFF. In nucleotides, the CDR3 is TGTGCCAGCAGTGTGACCGCCCGGGAGCTGTTTTTT.

The chain carries TRBV27 and TRBJ2-7, with D possibly TRBD2 on 5 matching bases. V was pared by 5 bases and J by 5 bases, with 16 bases between. This CDR3 spans 14 amino acids. Germline assignment: CDR1 MNHEY and CDR2 SMNVEV (reference sequence). CDR3 coding DNA: TGTGCCAGCAGTAAAGGACTGGCTGGGGACGAGCAGTACTTC. This sequence encodes CASSKGLAGDEQYF.

The rearrangement uses TRBV18 and TRBJ2-1; 8 nucleotides match TRBD2. J was trimmed by 7 bases and V by 3 bases; bases with no gene match: 2. This CDR3 region has 13 residues. Germline V gives CDR1 KGHSH, CDR2 LQKENI. The CDR3 DNA reads as TGTGCCAGCTCACCCGGGGGGGCTAATGAGCAGTTCTTC. Residues: CASSPGGANEQFF.

The V gene is TRBV28, the J gene TRBJ2-2; D might be TRBD1 (6 bases). This CDR3 comprises 14 residues. Germline CDR1 MDHEN, CDR2 SYDVKM. With 9 bases removed from V and 5 bases from J, the gap between germline ends came to 16 bases. CDR3 protein: CASRGQILTGELFF. Here the CDR3 DNA reads TGTGCCAGTAGAGGACAGATCCTTACCGGGGAGCTGTTTTTT.

The chain joins TRBV19 to TRBJ1-4; D uncertain. The CDR3 loop spans 16 amino acids. V dropped 1 base and J dropped 3 bases, with 12 bases sitting between them. Germline V gene data show CDR1 as LNHDA and CDR2 as SQIVND (reference sequence). CDR3: CASSIGASGANEKLFF. The CDR3 DNA is TGTGCCAGTAGTATAGGGGCGTCGGGAGCTAATGAAAAACTGTTTTTT.

J is TRBJ2-5 and V is TRBV5-8; D gene ambiguous. Germline V gene data show CDR1 as SGHTS and CDR2 as YDEGEE. The CDR3 sequence is 14 residues long. V gave up 2 bases and J gave up 2 bases, with 10 bases separating them. The CDR3 region is CASSFGSRQETQYF. For the CDR3, the DNA is TGTGCCAGCAGCTTTGGAAGCCGGCAAGAGACCCAGTACTTC.